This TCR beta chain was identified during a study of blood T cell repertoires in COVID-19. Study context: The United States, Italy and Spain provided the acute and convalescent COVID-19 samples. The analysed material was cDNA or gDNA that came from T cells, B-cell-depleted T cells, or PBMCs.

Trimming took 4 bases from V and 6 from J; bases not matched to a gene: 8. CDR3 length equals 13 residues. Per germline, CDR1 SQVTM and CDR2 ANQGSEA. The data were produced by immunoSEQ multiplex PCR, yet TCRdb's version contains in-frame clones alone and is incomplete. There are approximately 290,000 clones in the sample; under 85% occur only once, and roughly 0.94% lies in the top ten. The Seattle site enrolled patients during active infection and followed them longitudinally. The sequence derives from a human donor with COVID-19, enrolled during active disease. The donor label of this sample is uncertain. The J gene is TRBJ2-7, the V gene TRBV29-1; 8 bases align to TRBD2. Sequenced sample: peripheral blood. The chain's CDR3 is CSVVGGVGGEQYF. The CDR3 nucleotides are TGCAGCGTTGTCGGGGGGGTGGGAGGCGAGCAGTACTTC.